This TCR beta chain originates from a study of T cells in Graves' hyperthyroidism and ophthalmopathy. Study information: Peripheral blood sampling occurred at initial diagnosis, before any treatment. General study points: The majority of expanded thyroid clonotypes above 0.001 also appeared in blood. A model using 13 V-J features told ophthalmopathy apart from stable hyperthyroidism.

In germline, CDR1 is MNHEY, CDR2 SMNVEV (reference sequence). V was shortened by 2 bases and J by 4 bases, with 8 bases between the two germline ends. The CDR3 loop spans 13 amino acids. Amplification of TCR beta CDR3 regions used RNA as the template. HTBI primers were used for first-round RT-PCR of the TCR CDR3. From the multiplex PCR reads, TCRdb called clonotypes with MiXCR, one entry per CDR3 protein. The data hold hundreds of thousands of distinct CDR3 sequences, with roughly 15% observed a single time. Diagnoses rested on clinical symptoms, serum thyroxine and TRAb, thyroid ultrasound and orbital computed tomography. This clonotype was counted at least ten times. Antigen specificity is unknown.

The sequence was collected from a woman between 35 and 50 years old with Graves' ophthalmopathy. This sequence joins TRBV27 and TRBJ1-2, with TRBD1 as a possible D gene (6 bases). Sequencing used blood. In DNA, the CDR3 is TGTGCCAGCAGTTTAGGGGGCGGCTATGGCTACACCTTC. This codes for CASSLGGGYGYTF.